The 20 T cell receptor beta chains below come from one sample, sequenced in a study of T cells in women clearing cervical HPV infection. Sequenced by immunoSEQ multiplex PCR; TCRdb stores in-frame clones only, minus some. The record lists more than 20,000 clones, of which the ten most abundant hold around 3.3%. The sample taken for sequencing was blood buffy coat. These receptors were collected from a woman between 18 and 70 years old with a cervical HPV16 infection that either progressed to CIN3+ or cleared (not recorded which).

A word on this clone: The read is 3 residues too short to cover the CDR3 end, so that end is filled in from the germline J gene. This chain joins TRBV7-9 and TRBJ2-3; TRBD1 might be the D (6 bases). V gave up 1 base and J gave up 5 bases, with 13 bases separating them. The CDR3 contains 15 residues. Germline V CDR1 and CDR2: SEHNR, FQNEAQ (reference sequence). The CDR3 spells CASSLVPGHLDTQYF. The sequenced CDR3 bases are TGTGCCAGCAGCTTAGTTCCGGGACACTTAGATACG.

Details on this clone: The read is 3 residues too short to cover the CDR3 end, so that end is filled in from the germline J gene. The chain joins TRBV10-1 to TRBJ2-5, with D perhaps matching TRBD2 (5 bases). V lost 4 bases to trimming and J lost 1 base, with 7 bases between them. There are 13 residues in the CDR3. CDR1 WNHNN and CDR2 SYGVQD come from the germline V gene (reference sequence). The CDR3 DNA, read in part, is TGCGCCAGCAGTGCGGGGAGCCAAGAGACC. It yields the protein CASSAGSQET. In full, the CDR3 reads CASSAGSQETQYF.

About this clone itself: Sequencing ends 3 residues short of the CDR3 end; the germline J gene provides the rest. The chain uses TRBV2 and TRBJ1-4, with 9 bases lining up with TRBD1. The CDR3 length is 16 residues. Trimming cost V 6 bases and J 8 bases; bases outside gene matches: 13. CDR1 SNHLY and CDR2 FYNNEI come from the germline V gene. The CDR3 loop reads CASSRSTGTGNEKLFF. CDR3 bases read: TGTGCCAGCAGCAGGAGCACCGGGACAGGGAACGAAAAA.

As to this clone: A junction end diverges from the germline sequence, so it may reflect a read error. The missing CDR3 end, 3 residues past where the read stops, is filled in from the germline J gene. V gene TRBV7-7 combines with J gene TRBJ2-5, with 8 nucleotides matching TRBD2. The germline V gene encodes CDR1 SSHAT and CDR2 FNYEAQ (reference sequence). The CDR3 covers 14 residues. CDR3 sequence reads: CASSFSGVQETQYF. CDR3 bases read: TGTGCTAGCAGCTTTAGCGGGGTTCAAGAGACC.

A word on this clone: The CDR3 is cut off 3 residues early in the read; its end comes from the germline J gene. V and J are TRBV6-2 or TRBV6-3 and TRBJ2-3; tentatively, D is TRBD2 (6 bases). This CDR3 is built from 15 residues. Germline CDR1 is MNHEY and CDR2 is SVGEGT. Trimming removed 5 bases at V and 2 bases at J, with 14 bases between. The sequenced part of the CDR3 DNA is TGTGCCAGCAGTATGAGCGGGCCCTCCACAGATACG. This gives the protein CASSMSGPSTDT. The entire CDR3 is CASSMSGPSTDTQYF.

Details on this clone: The CDR3 extends 3 residues past the end of the read, so its final part is completed from the germline J gene. This chain connects TRBV19 to TRBJ1-5; 8 nucleotides match TRBD1. The CDR3 is 14 residues long. V shed 0 bases, J shed 5 bases, and the junction held 0 bases outside the gene matches. Germline V lookup: CDR1 LNHDA, CDR2 SQIVND (reference sequence). The CDR3 here is CASSIETGDQPQHF. The sequenced CDR3 bases are TGTGCCAGTAGTATAGAGACAGGGGATCAGCCC.

Remarks on this clone: The read ends 3 residues shy of where the CDR3 ends; the end is completed using the germline J gene. The genes are TRBV6-4 and TRBJ1-6; D gene uncertain. V was shortened by 3 bases and J by 9 bases, with 9 bases between the two germline ends. CDR3 length equals 13 residues. CDR1 is MRHNA and CDR2 is SNTAGT in the germline V gene. CDR3 DNA, as far as it was read: TGTGCCAGCAGTGAGCTAAGTGGTTCACCC. The encoded protein is CASSELSGSP. The entire CDR3 protein reads CASSELSGSPLHF.

Remarks on this clone: The read ends 3 residues early relative to the CDR3; the germline J gene fills the gap. The V and J genes are TRBV7-2 and TRBJ2-2, with 7 nucleotides matching TRBD2. CDR3 size: 14 residues. Trimming took 7 bases from V and 2 from J; bases not matched to a gene: 4. Germline CDR1 and CDR2: SGHTA and FQGNSA. CDR3 amino acids: CASKSGVNTGELFF. CDR3 bases read: TGTGCCAGCAAAAGCGGGGTTAACACCGGGGAG.

Regarding this clone: From the germline J gene comes the end of the CDR3, since the read stops 3 residues before it. The chain combines TRBV29-1 with TRBJ1-2; D is possibly TRBD1 (5 bases). The V end was cut by 4 bases, the J end by 1 base, with 10 bases between. Germline V gene data show CDR1 as SQVTM and CDR2 as ANQGSEA. The CDR3 loop spans 13 amino acids. The sequenced part of the CDR3 DNA is TGCAGCGTTGCAGGGAGCAATAACTATGGC. Protein product: CSVAGSNNYG. The complete CDR3 protein is CSVAGSNNYGYTF.

As for this clone: The read terminates 3 residues ahead of where the CDR3 ends, so the germline J gene completes it. The chain carries TRBV14 and TRBJ2-3; TRBD2 agrees at 7 bases. Germline CDR1 and CDR2: SGHDN and FVKESK. Trimming removed 4 bases from V and 2 bases from J; junction bases left unmatched: 9. The CDR3 has 16 residues. CDR3 amino acids: CASSRGRARDTDTQYF. The CDR3 bases that were read are TGTGCCAGCAGCCGCGGGAGAGCGAGGGACACAGATACG. Filled out from reference TRBV14 and TRBJ2-3, the complete variable domain reads EAGVTQFPSHSVIEKGQTVTLRCDPISGHDNLYWYRRVMGKEIKFLLHFVKESKQDESGMPNNRFLAERTGGTYSTLKVQPAELEDSGVYFCASSRGRARDTDTQYFGPGTRLTVL.

Remarks on this clone: With the read ending 3 residues before the CDR3 end, the germline J gene is used to fill in that end. The V and J genes are TRBV5-4 and TRBJ2-2; TRBD1 matches at 8 bases. J was trimmed by 4 bases and V by 3 bases; bases with no gene match: 5. This CDR3 comprises 15 residues. Germline V gene lookup returns CDR1 SGHNT and CDR2 YYREEE (reference sequence). Incomplete CDR3 DNA: TGTGCCAGCAGCTCCTACGACAGGGGCACCGGGGAG. It specifies CASSSYDRGTGE. In full, the CDR3 reads CASSSYDRGTGELFF.

Comment on this clone: The read ends 3 residues shy of where the CDR3 ends; the end is completed using the germline J gene. V usage is TRBV20-1 and J usage is TRBJ2-1, with 11 bases that match TRBD2. V trimming: 5 bases; J trimming: 8 bases; junction bases outside the gene matches: 8. CDR1 is DFQATT and CDR2 is SNEGSKA in the germline V gene (reference sequence). This CDR3 is 14 amino acids long. The CDR3 protein is CSAELAGVNDEQFF. The CDR3 DNA, read in part, is TGCAGTGCTGAACTAGCGGGAGTTAACGATGAG.

As to this clone: The read gets to within 3 residues of the CDR3 end, and the germline J gene fills in the rest. This chain links TRBV20-1 with TRBJ2-1; 7 bases line up with TRBD1. Germline V lookup: CDR1 DFQATT, CDR2 SNEGSKA (reference sequence). This CDR3 contains 15 residues. V lost 5 bases to trimming and J lost 3 bases; unmatched junction nucleotides: 10. CDR3 DNA, as far as it was read: TGCAGTGCTCATCCCGGGACAGCGTACTACAATGAG. Amino acids: CSAHPGTAYYNE. The full-length CDR3 reads as CSAHPGTAYYNEQFF.

Worth noting for this clone: The read falls 3 residues short of the CDR3 end, and the missing part is taken from the germline J gene. This sequence joins TRBV29-1 and TRBJ1-2, with TRBD1 identical over 7 bases. V shed 4 bases and J 3 bases; nucleotides not matched to a gene: 5. There are 13 residues in the CDR3. From germline, CDR1 is SQVTM and CDR2 ANQGSEA. The sequenced CDR3 bases are TGCAGCGTTGCCCGAGGGGGCGACTATGGC. Protein sequence: CSVARGGDYG. The whole CDR3 protein reads CSVARGGDYGYTF. The full variable domain, with the rest looked up from reference TRBV29-1 and TRBJ1-2, is SAVISQKPSRDICQRGTSLTIQCQVDSQVTMMFWYRQQPGQSLTLIATANQGSEATYESGFVIDKFPISRPNLTFSTLTVSNMSPEDSSIYLCSVARGGDYGYTFGSGTRLTVV.

Comments on this clone: The read ends 3 residues early relative to the CDR3; the germline J gene fills the gap. The chain has TRBV30 and TRBJ2-7, with TRBD2 matching 11 bases. Germline assignment: CDR1 GTSNPN and CDR2 SVGIG (reference sequence). This CDR3 is 17 amino acids long. With V trimmed by 1 base and J by 0 bases, 8 bases remained unmatched. This chain's CDR3 is CAWSARTSGPSSYEQYF. CDR3 bases read: TGTGCCTGGAGTGCTAGGACTAGCGGGCCGAGCTCCTACGAG. Looking up the rest from reference TRBV30 and TRBJ2-7 gives the full variable domain: SQTIHQWPATLVQPVGSPLSLECTVEGTSNPNLYWYRQAAGRGLQLLFYSVGIGQISSEVPQNLSASRPQDRQFILSSKKLLLSDSGFYLCAWSARTSGPSSYEQYFGPGTRLTVT.

As regards this clone: The DNA ends 3 residues before the CDR3 does, and the rest of the CDR3 is filled in from the germline J gene. The V gene is TRBV28, the J gene TRBJ2-7, with D possibly TRBD2 on 7 matching bases. The CDR3 has 15 amino acids. With 5 bases removed from V and 6 bases from J, the gap between germline ends came to 20 bases. The V gene's germline CDR1 is MDHEN and CDR2 SYDVKM. The CDR3 here is CASSTPQGGGAEQYF. The DNA read from the CDR3 is TGTGCCAGCAGTACGCCCCAGGGTGGGGGGGCCGAG.

Worth noting for this clone: Read data end 3 residues before the CDR3 end; the end is taken from the germline J gene. The chain links TRBV20-1 to TRBJ2-1, with TRBD2 identical over 11 bases. The CDR3 is 14 residues long. The J segment lost 4 bases and the V segment lost 6 bases, leaving 5 bases of the junction unmatched. Germline V gene sequence: CDR1 DFQATT, CDR2 SNEGSKA (reference sequence). This chain's CDR3 is CSATTSGGYNEQFF. The sequenced part of the CDR3 DNA is TGCAGTGCCACTACTAGCGGGGGATACAATGAG.

A remark on this clone: Read sequence stops 3 residues before the CDR3 end, and the germline J gene provides the missing end. The rearrangement joins TRBV20-1 to TRBJ2-1; TRBD1 matches at 10 bases. J lost 7 bases, V lost 2 bases, and 11 bases had no gene match. This CDR3 comprises 16 residues. The germline V gene has CDR1 DFQATT and CDR2 SNEGSKA (reference sequence). The CDR3 DNA, read in part, is TGCAGTGCTAGATTGGGACAGGGGCGTTCTCGGAATGAG. Translation gives CSARLGQGRSRNE. The entire CDR3 is CSARLGQGRSRNEQFF.

Considering frequency, this clone is medium-sized. Coverage ceases 3 residues before the CDR3 finishes, and the germline J gene fills in the end. The rearrangement joins TRBV5-6 to TRBJ2-4; tentative D call: TRBD1 (5 bases). The germline gives CDR1 SGHDT, CDR2 YYEEEE. CDR3 length equals 15 residues. Trimming took 1 base from V and 0 from J, leaving 8 bases between them. Partial CDR3 DNA: TGTGCCAGCAGCTTGATCAGGGCAGCCAAAAACATT. Protein sequence: CASSLIRAAKNI. The CDR3 in its entirety is CASSLIRAAKNIQYF.

Points on this clone: The read gets to within 3 residues of the CDR3 end, and the germline J gene fills in the rest. The chain uses TRBV7-2 and TRBJ1-6; the match to TRBD1 covers 10 bases. From germline, CDR1 is SGHTA and CDR2 FQGNSA. Trimming at V came to 2 bases and at J to 10 bases, leaving 5 bases not matched to a gene. This CDR3 has 15 residues. The sequenced CDR3 bases are TGTGCCAGCAGCTTACAGGGACAGGGGAGATCACCC. It encodes CASSLQGQGRSP. The CDR3, in full, reads CASSLQGQGRSPLHF.